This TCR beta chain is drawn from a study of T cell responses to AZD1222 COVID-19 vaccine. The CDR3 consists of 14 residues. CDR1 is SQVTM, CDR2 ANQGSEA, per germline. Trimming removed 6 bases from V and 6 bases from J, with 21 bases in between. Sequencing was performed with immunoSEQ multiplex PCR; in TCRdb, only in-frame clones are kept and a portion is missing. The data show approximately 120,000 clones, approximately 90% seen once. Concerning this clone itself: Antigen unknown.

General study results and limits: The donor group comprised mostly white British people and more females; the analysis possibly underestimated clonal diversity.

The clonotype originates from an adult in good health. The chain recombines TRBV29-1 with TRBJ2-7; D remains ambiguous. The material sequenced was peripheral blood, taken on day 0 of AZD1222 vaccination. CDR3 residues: CSVALIRDVAEQYF. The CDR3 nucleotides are TGCAGCGTCGCGCTGATCAGAGATGTGGCCGAGCAGTACTTC.